Shown below are 20 T cell receptor beta chains from a single sample sequenced in a study of technical replicates of blood from a handful of donors. TCRdb keeps only in-frame clones here, not all; method: immunoSEQ multiplex PCR. The data show almost 70,000 clones, with around 91% seen just once and roughly 0.39% held by the top ten. Source material: T cells isolated from PBMCs. The receptors stem from a human donor in good health.

V gene TRBV7-6 combines with J gene TRBJ2-3; 7 bases agree with TRBD2. The CDR3 runs 16 residues. The germline CDR1 and CDR2 sequences are SGHVS and FNYEAQ. The trim removed 2 bases at V and 5 bases at J, leaving 10 bases unmatched. The CDR3 bases are TGTGCCAGCAGCTTACTAGCGGCTCAAGGTTTAGATACGCAGTATTTT. Translating gives CASSLLAAQGLDTQYF.

J is TRBJ2-7 and V is TRBV4-1; D unclear. Germline lookup yields CDR1 MGHRA and CDR2 YSYEKL. V was shortened by 4 bases and J by 5 bases, with 12 bases between the two germline ends. The CDR3 loop spans 13 amino acids. The CDR3 spells CASSPRSWDEQYF. The DNA of the CDR3 is TGCGCCAGCAGCCCCCGGAGTTGGGACGAGCAGTACTTC.

The rearrangement joins TRBV4-3 to TRBJ2-7; D possibly corresponds to TRBD2 (6 bases). V was pared by 1 base and J by 7 bases, with 11 bases between. Germline V gene sequence: CDR1 LGHNA, CDR2 YSLEER. This CDR3 spans 13 amino acids. Here the CDR3 reads CASSQAAGGEQYF. The CDR3 DNA sequence: TGCGCCAGCAGCCAAGCCGCAGGAGGGGAGCAGTACTTC.

The chain links TRBV7-8 to TRBJ1-3; 7 positions agree with TRBD1. The CDR3 spans 16 residues. J gave up 3 bases and V 1 base, and 6 bases lay outside the gene matches. Germline V gene data show CDR1 as SGHVS and CDR2 as FQNEAQ. The DNA for the CDR3 is TGTGCCAGCAGCTTAGTTGACAGGGAAATTGGAAACACCATATATTTT. It translates to CASSLVDREIGNTIYF.

The chain recombines TRBV5-6 with TRBJ1-5; TRBD1 might be the D (5 bases). CDR3 length: 16 residues. Trimming stripped 0 bases from V and 5 bases from J, with 15 bases between. The germline gives CDR1 SGHDT, CDR2 YYEEEE. The CDR3 reads CASSLVGRDNDQPQHF. CDR3 sequence (DNA): TGTGCCAGCAGCTTGGTAGGCAGGGATAACGATCAGCCCCAGCATTTT.

This rearrangement joins TRBV2 to TRBJ2-5; 11 nucleotides align to TRBD2. In germline, CDR1 is SNHLY, CDR2 FYNNEI. The junction had 6 bases not matched to a gene; V was cut back by 7 bases and J by 5 bases. The CDR3 spans 14 residues. The CDR3 DNA reads as TGTGCCAGCACCGTAAGGACTAGCGGGGAGACCCAGTACTTC. Encoded protein: CASTVRTSGETQYF.

This clone showed up just once. J is TRBJ1-2 and V is TRBV9; 9 bases are shared with TRBD1. The germline CDR1 and CDR2 sequences are SGDLS and YYNGEE. The CDR3 has 15 residues. The V and J ends lost 3 bases and 7 bases, in that order; junction bases with no gene match: 10. The CDR3 DNA sequence: TGTGCCAGCAGCGGTACGGGACAGGGTGGGGGTGGCTACACCTTC. The encoded protein is CASSGTGQGGGGYTF.

The chain joins TRBV30 to TRBJ2-1; the match to TRBD2 covers 13 bases. J gave up 5 bases and V 2 bases, and 3 bases lay outside the gene matches. Germline lookup yields CDR1 GTSNPN and CDR2 SVGIG (reference sequence). The CDR3 runs to 15 residues. The CDR3 sequence: CAWSRGLAGNNEQFF. In DNA form, the CDR3 reads TGTGCCTGGAGTAGGGGACTAGCGGGAAACAATGAGCAGTTCTTC.

This clone was detected a few times. The chain links TRBV2 to TRBJ2-7; D unresolved. Trimming removed 5 bases at V and 3 bases at J, with 2 bases between. Germline CDR1 and CDR2: SNHLY and FYNNEI. The CDR3 is made up of 10 amino acids. In DNA, the CDR3 is TGTGCCAGCAGTCACTACGAGCAGTACTTC. It encodes CASSHYEQYF.

V and J are TRBV27 and TRBJ2-1; D is uncertain. The CDR3 is 11 amino acids. Trimming cost V 8 bases and J 4 bases, with 6 bases left between them. Germline values: CDR1 MNHEY, CDR2 SMNVEV (reference sequence). The chain's CDR3 is CASLSYNEQFF. CDR3 DNA: TGTGCCAGCTTGTCATACAATGAGCAGTTCTTC.

The chain uses TRBV19 and TRBJ1-4; 7 bases map to TRBD1. The V and J ends lost 5 bases and 1 base, in that order; junction bases with no gene match: 10. The germline V gene encodes CDR1 LNHDA and CDR2 SQIVND (reference sequence). CDR3 length: 17 amino acids. CDR3 in DNA: TGTGCCAGTAGTCAAGGACGGAGGGGGCGAACTAATGAAAAACTGTTTTTT. Its translation is CASSQGRRGRTNEKLFF. Full variable domain (missing parts from reference TRBV19 and TRBJ1-4): DGGITQSPKYLFRKEGQNVTLSCEQNLNHDAMYWYRQDPGQGLRLIYYSQIVNDFQKGDIAEGYSVSREKKESFPLTVTSAQKNPTAFYLCASSQGRRGRTNEKLFFGSGTQLSVL.

The CDR3 spells CASSSAGIQETQYF. DNA of the CDR3: TGTGCCAGCAGTTCAGCGGGAATACAAGAGACCCAGTACTTC. The rearrangement links TRBV28 to TRBJ2-5; 7 bases align to TRBD2. The length of the CDR3 is 14 residues. Germline assignment: CDR1 MDHEN and CDR2 SYDVKM. The V segment lost 4 bases and the J segment 2 bases; nucleotides outside the gene matches: 4.

The chain employs TRBV19 and TRBJ1-1, with D perhaps TRBD1 (5 bases). V shed 3 bases and J shed 9 bases, with 23 bases lying between them. Germline values: CDR1 LNHDA, CDR2 SQIVND (reference sequence). The CDR3 runs 16 residues. CDR3 bases: TGTGCCAGTAGTATTGGGGGGGTGCTTAGGCTCGAAAAAGCTTTCTTT. It yields the protein CASSIGGVLRLEKAFF.

The chain has TRBV5-1 and TRBJ1-4; weak D call: TRBD1 (5 bases). The CDR3 sequence is 15 residues long. The germline V gene encodes CDR1 SGHRS and CDR2 YFSETQ. V lost 1 base and J 4 bases, leaving 11 bases between the germline ends. The CDR3: CASSLFQGDNEKLFF. The DNA of the CDR3 is TGCGCCAGCAGCTTGTTTCAGGGTGATAATGAAAAACTGTTTTTT.

DNA of the CDR3: TGTGCCAGCAGTGGGGACAGGGGAGATACTGAAGCTTTCTTT. As protein: CASSGDRGDTEAFF. The rearrangement uses TRBV28 and TRBJ1-1, with 10 bases fitting TRBD1. V was pared by 5 bases and J by 5 bases, with 5 bases of the junction left unmatched. The V gene's germline CDR1 is MDHEN and CDR2 SYDVKM. This CDR3 comprises 14 residues.

This clone was recorded only once. The rearrangement links TRBV19 to TRBJ2-1; 8 nucleotides line up with TRBD2. The junction had 3 bases not matched to a gene; V was cut back by 3 bases and J by 5 bases. CDR1 LNHDA and CDR2 SQIVND come from the germline V gene (reference sequence). The CDR3 has 14 amino acids. CDR3 protein: CASSIWREDNEQFF. Written as DNA, the CDR3 is TGTGCCAGTAGTATCTGGCGGGAGGACAATGAGCAGTTCTTC.

The V call is TRBV4-1, the J call TRBJ2-7, with 8 nucleotides matching TRBD2. The V gene's germline CDR1 is MGHRA and CDR2 YSYEKL. The trim removed 2 bases at V and 2 bases at J, leaving 8 bases unmatched. CDR3 length equals 16 residues. For the CDR3, the DNA is TGCGCCAGCAGCCAAAATTTTCCGGGAGGGACCTACGAGCAGTACTTC. Protein sequence: CASSQNFPGGTYEQYF.

This sequence joins TRBV21-1 and TRBJ1-1; TRBD1 is taken as the D call from the table, unchecked against the DNA. TRBV21-1 has pseudogene status. The length of the CDR3 is 17 residues. CDR3 nucleotides: TGTGCCAGCAGCAACCGAAAGCGACAGGGAGGAAACACTGAAGCTTTCTTT. This gives the protein CASSNRKRQGGNTEAFF.

In its sample, this clone was seen a few times. The V call is TRBV28, the J call TRBJ1-5; D uncertain. The CDR3 covers 17 residues. The germline CDR1 and CDR2 sequences are MDHEN and SYDVKM. V was pared by 5 bases and J by 4 bases, with 21 bases between. The CDR3 is CASSPRLATGKNQPQHF. The CDR3 region has the DNA TGTGCCAGCAGTCCGAGACTCGCGACCGGAAAAAATCAGCCCCAGCATTTT.

This clone was observed a single time. The chain is built from TRBV7-9 and TRBJ2-1; D is possibly TRBD2 (5 bases). The CDR3 runs to 15 residues. CDR1 and CDR2 from the germline V gene are SEHNR and FQNEAQ (reference sequence). V lost 3 bases to trimming and J lost 1 base, with 10 bases between them. The CDR3 spells CASSFREGSYNEQFF. The CDR3 DNA is TGTGCCAGCAGCTTCCGGGAAGGGTCCTACAATGAGCAGTTCTTC.